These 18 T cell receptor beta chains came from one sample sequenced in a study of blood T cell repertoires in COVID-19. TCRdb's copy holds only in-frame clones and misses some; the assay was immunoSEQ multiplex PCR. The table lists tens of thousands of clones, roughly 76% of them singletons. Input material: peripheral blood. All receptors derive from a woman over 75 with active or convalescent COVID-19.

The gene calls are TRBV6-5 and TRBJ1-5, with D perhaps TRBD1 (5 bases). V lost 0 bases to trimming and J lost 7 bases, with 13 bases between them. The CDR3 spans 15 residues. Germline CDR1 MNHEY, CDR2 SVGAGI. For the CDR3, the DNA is TGTGCCAGCAGTTACTCGATGGGGGGGACCCAGCCCCAGCATTTT. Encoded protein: CASSYSMGGTQPQHF.

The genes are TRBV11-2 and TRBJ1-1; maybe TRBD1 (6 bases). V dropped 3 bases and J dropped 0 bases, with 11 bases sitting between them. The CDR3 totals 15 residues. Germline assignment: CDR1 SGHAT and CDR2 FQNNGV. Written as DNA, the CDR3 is TGTGCCAGCAGCTTCCTTACAGGGATGAACACTGAAGCTTTCTTT. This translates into CASSFLTGMNTEAFF.

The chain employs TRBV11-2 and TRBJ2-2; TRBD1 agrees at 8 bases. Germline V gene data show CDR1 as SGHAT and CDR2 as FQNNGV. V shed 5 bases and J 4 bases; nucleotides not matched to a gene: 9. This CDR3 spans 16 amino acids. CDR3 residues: CASSLPGQALTGELFF. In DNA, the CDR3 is TGTGCCAGCAGCCTCCCGGGACAGGCGCTCACCGGGGAGCTGTTTTTT.

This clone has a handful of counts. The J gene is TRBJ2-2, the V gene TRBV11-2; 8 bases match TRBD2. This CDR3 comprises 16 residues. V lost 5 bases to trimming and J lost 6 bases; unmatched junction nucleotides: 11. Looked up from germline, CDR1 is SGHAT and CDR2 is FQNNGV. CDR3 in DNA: TGTGCCAGCAGCCCAATCGCGGGGGGCAGGGCCGGGGAGCTGTTTTTT. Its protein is CASSPIAGGRAGELFF.

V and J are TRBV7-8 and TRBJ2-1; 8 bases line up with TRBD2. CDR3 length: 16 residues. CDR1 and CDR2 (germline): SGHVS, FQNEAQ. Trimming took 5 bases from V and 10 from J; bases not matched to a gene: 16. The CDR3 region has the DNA TGTGCCAGCAGCCGAGGGACTAGTAGGTTATTCAAGGAGCAGTTCTTC. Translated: CASSRGTSRLFKEQFF. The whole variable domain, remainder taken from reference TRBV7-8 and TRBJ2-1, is GAGVSQSPRYKVAKRGQDVALRCDPISGHVSLFWYQQALGQGPEFLTYFQNEAQLDKSGLPSDRFFAERPEGSVSTLKIQRTQQEDSAVYLCASSRGTSRLFKEQFFGPGTRLTVL.

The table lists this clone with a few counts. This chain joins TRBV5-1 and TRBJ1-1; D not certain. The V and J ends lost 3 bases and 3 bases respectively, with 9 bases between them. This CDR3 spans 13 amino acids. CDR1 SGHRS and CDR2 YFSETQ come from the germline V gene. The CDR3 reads CASSSPGDTEAFF. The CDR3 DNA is TGCGCCAGCAGCTCCCCCGGGGACACTGAAGCTTTCTTT.

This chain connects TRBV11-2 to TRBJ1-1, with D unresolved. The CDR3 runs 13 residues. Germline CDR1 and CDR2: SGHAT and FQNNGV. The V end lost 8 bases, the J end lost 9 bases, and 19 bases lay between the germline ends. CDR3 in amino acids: CASGSGRALKAFF. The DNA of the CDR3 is TGTGCCAGCGGATCCGGGAGGGCCCTGAAAGCTTTCTTT.

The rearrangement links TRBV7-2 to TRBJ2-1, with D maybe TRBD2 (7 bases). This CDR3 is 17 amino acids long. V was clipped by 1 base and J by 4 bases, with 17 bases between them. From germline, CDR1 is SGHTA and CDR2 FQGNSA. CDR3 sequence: CASSLVDGGRDYNEQFF. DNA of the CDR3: TGTGCCAGCAGCTTAGTAGACGGGGGGCGAGATTACAATGAGCAGTTCTTC.

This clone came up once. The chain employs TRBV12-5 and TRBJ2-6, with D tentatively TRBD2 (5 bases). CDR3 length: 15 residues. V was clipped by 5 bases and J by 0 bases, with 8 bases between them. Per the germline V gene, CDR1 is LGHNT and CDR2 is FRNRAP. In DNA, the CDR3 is TGTGCTAGTGGTCCCCTAGCCTCTGGGGCCAACGTCCTGACTTTC. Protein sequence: CASGPLASGANVLTF.

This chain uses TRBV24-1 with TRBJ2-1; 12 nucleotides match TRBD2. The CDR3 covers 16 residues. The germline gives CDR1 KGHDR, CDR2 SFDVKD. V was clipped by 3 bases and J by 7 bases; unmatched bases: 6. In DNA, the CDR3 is TGTGCCACCAGTGATGCTAGCGGGGGGGCGTTTAATGAGCAGTTCTTC. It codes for CATSDASGGAFNEQFF.

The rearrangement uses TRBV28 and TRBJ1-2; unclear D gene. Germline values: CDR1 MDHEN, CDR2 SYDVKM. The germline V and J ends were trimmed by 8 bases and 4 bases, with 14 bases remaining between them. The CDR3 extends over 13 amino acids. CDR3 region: CASAWGGGYGYTF. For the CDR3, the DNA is TGTGCCAGCGCATGGGGAGGCGGCTATGGCTACACCTTC.

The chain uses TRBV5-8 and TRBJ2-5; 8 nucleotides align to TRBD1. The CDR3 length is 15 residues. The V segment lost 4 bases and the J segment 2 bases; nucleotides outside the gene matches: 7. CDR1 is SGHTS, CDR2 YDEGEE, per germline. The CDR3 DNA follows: TGTGCCAGCAGCCCAGAACAGGGGGTTCAAGAGACCCAGTACTTC. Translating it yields CASSPEQGVQETQYF.

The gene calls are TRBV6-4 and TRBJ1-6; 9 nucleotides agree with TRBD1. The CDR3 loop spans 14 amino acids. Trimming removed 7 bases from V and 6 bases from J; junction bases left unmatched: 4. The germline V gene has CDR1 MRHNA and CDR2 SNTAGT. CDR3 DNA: TGTGCCAGCAAGCAGACAGGGGGTAATTCACCCCTCCACTTT. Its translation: CASKQTGGNSPLHF.

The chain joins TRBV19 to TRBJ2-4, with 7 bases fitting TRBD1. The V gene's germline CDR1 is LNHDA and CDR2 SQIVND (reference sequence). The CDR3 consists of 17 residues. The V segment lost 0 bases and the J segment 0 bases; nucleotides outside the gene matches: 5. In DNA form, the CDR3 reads TGTGCCAGTAGTATAGATACAGGGGTAGGAGCCAAAAACATTCAGTACTTC. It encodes CASSIDTGVGAKNIQYF.

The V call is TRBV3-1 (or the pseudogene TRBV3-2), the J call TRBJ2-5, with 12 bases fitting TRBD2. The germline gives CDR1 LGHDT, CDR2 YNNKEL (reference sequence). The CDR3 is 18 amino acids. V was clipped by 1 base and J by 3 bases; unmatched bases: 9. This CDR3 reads CASSQGVASGGAEETQYF. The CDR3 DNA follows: TGTGCCAGCAGCCAAGGGGTGGCTAGCGGGGGGGCCGAAGAGACCCAGTACTTC.

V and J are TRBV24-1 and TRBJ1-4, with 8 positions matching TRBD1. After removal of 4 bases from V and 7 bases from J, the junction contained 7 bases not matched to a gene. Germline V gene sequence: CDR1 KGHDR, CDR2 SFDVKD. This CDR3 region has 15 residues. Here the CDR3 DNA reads TGTGCCACCAGTGACGCTGGACAGGGAGGTGAAAAACTGTTTTTT. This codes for CATSDAGQGGEKLFF.

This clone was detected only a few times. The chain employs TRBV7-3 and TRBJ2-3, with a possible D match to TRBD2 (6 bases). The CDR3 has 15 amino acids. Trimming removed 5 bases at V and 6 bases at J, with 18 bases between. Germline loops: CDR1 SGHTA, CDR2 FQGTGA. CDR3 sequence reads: CASSTSGGTADTQYF. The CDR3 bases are TGTGCCAGCAGCACTTCAGGAGGGACGGCCGATACGCAGTATTTT. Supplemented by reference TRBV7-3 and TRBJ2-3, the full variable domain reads GAGVSQTPSNKVTEKGKYVELRCDPISGHTALYWYRQSLGQGPEFLIYFQGTGAADDSGLPNDRFFAVRPEGSVSTLKIQRTERGDSAVYLCASSTSGGTADTQYFGPGTRLTVL.

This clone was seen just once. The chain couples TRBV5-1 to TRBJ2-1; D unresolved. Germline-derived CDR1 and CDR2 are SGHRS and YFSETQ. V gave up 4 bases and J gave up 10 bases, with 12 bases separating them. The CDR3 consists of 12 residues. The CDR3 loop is CASSINPPEQFF. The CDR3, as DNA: TGCGCCAGCAGCATAAATCCTCCCGAGCAGTTCTTC.